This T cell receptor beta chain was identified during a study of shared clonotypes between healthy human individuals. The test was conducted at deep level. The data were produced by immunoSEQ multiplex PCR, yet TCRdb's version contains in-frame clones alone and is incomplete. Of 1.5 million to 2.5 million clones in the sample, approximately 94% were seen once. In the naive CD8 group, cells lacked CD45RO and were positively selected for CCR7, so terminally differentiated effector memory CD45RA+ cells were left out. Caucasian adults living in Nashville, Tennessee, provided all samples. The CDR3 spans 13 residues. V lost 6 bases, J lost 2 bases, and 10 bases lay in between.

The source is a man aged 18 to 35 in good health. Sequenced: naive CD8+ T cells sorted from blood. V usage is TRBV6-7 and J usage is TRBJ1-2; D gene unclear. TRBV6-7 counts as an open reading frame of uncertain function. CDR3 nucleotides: TGTGCCAGCAGATCTCCAGGAAACTATGGCTACACCTTC. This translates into CASRSPGNYGYTF.